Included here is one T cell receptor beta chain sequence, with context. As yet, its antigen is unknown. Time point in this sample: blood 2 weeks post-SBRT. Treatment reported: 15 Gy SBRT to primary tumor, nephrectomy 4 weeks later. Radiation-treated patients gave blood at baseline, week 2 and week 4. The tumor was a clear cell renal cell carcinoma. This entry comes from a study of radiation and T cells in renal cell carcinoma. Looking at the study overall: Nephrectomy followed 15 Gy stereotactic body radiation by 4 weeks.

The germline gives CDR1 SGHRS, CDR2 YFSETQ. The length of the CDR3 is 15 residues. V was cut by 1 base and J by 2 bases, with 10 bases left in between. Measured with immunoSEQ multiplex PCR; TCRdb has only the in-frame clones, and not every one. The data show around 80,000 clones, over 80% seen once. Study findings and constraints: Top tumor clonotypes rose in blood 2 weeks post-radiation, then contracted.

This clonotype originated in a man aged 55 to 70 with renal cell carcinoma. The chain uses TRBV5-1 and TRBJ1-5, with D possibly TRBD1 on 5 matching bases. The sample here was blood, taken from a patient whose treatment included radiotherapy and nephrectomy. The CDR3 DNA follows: TGCGCCAGCAGCTTGTTGGGGACGGGCAATCAGCCCCAGCATTTT. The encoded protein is CASSLLGTGNQPQHF. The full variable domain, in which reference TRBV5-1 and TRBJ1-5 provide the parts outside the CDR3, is KAGVTQTPRYLIKTRGQQVTLSCSPISGHRSVSWYQQTPGQGLQFLFEYFSETQRNKGNFPGRFSGRQFSNSRSEMNVSTLELGDSALYLCASSLLGTGNQPQHFGDGTRLSIL.